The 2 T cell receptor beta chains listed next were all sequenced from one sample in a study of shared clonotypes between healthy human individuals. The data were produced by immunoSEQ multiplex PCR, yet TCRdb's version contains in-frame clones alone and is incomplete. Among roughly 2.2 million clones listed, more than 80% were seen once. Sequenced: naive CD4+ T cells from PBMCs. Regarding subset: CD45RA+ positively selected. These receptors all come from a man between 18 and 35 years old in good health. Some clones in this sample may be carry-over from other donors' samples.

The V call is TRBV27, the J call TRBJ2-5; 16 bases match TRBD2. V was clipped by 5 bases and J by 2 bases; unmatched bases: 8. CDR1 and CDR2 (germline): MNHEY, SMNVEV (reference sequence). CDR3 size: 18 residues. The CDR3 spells CASSISLGLAGGQETQYF. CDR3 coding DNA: TGTGCCAGCAGTATTTCCCTGGGACTAGCGGGAGGGCAAGAGACCCAGTACTTC.

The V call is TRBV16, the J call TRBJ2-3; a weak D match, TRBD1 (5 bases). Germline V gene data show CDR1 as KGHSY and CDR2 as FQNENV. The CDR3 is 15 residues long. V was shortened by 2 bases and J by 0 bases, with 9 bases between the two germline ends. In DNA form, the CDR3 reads TGTGCCAGCAGCCAAACCCGACAGAGCACAGATACGCAGTATTTT. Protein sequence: CASSQTRQSTDTQYF.